These 10 T cell receptor beta chains were sequenced from one sample in a study of beta chain features in type 1 diabetes. Overall study results and limits: TCRB CDR3 length was moderately but significantly reduced in all four CD4+ subsets of Type 1 diabetes patients.

Every bit of the isolated RNA underwent reverse transcription, so sequencing read expressed TCRB transcripts. Sequenced by immunoSEQ multiplex PCR; TCRdb stores in-frame clones only, minus some. The sample records 120,000 to 150,000 clones, 10% to 15% being singletons. What these receptors recognize is not known. Sequencing was carried out using central memory CD4+ T cells from blood. The receptors were gathered from a man younger than 30 with type 1 diabetes.

This clone has only a few counts. This sequence joins TRBV29-1 and TRBJ2-5; D uncertain. The V end was cut by 0 bases, the J end by 7 bases, with 6 bases between. Looked up from germline, CDR1 is SQVTM and CDR2 is ANQGSEA. This CDR3 spans 11 amino acids. The CDR3 DNA sequence: TGCAGCGTTGAAGACCAGTGGACCCAGTACTTC. It specifies CSVEDQWTQYF. The variable domain in full, with the rest retrieved from reference TRBV29-1 and TRBJ2-5, is SAVISQKPSRDICQRGTSLTIQCQVDSQVTMMFWYRQQPGQSLTLIATANQGSEATYESGFVIDKFPISRPNLTFSTLTVSNMSPEDSSIYLCSVEDQWTQYFGPGTRLLVL.

The chain couples TRBV12-5 to TRBJ2-2; 9 bases are a match to TRBD1. This CDR3 region has 16 residues. J was trimmed by 2 bases and V by 5 bases; bases with no gene match: 6. CDR1 is LGHNT and CDR2 is FRNRAP in the germline V gene. The CDR3 is CASGPRTGENTGELFF. The CDR3 DNA reads TGTGCTAGTGGTCCACGGACAGGGGAAAACACCGGGGAGCTGTTTTTT.

The table lists this clone with a few counts. CDR3 DNA sequence: TGTGCCAGCAGCAACCCGGGACAGGGGGTCGGGGAGCTGTTTTTT. It specifies CASSNPGQGVGELFF. J is TRBJ2-2 and V is TRBV7-9, with 11 bases matching TRBD1. Germline CDR1 is SEHNR and CDR2 is FQNEAQ (reference sequence). CDR3 length equals 15 residues. The V segment lost 5 bases and the J segment 7 bases; nucleotides outside the gene matches: 6.

The V call is TRBV7-9, the J call TRBJ1-2; a possible D gene is TRBD1 (5 bases). Germline CDR1 is SEHNR and CDR2 is FQNEAQ (reference sequence). V was clipped by 4 bases and J by 1 base, with 19 bases between them. The CDR3 has 17 residues. This chain's CDR3 is CASSSALPGQINYGYTF. The DNA for the CDR3 is TGTGCCAGCAGCTCAGCCCTACCAGGACAAATTAACTATGGCTACACCTTC.

V gene TRBV15 combines with J gene TRBJ1-4, with 10 bases lining up with TRBD1. Germline V lookup: CDR1 LNHNV, CDR2 YYDKDF (reference sequence). The CDR3 extends over 16 amino acids. Losses at the gene ends were 5 bases for V and 5 bases for J; bases not matched to a gene: 8. CDR3 nucleotides: TGTGCCACCAGCTCGACGTGGGGACAGGGGAATGAAAAACTGTTTTTT. Translating it yields CATSSTWGQGNEKLFF.

This chain connects TRBV5-1 to TRBJ1-2; D gene unclear. The CDR3 covers 13 residues. Trimming took 0 bases from V and 3 from J, leaving 6 bases between them. In germline, CDR1 is SGHRS, CDR2 YFSETQ. CDR3 region: CASSLVPDYGYTF. The CDR3 DNA reads TGCGCCAGCAGCTTGGTGCCAGACTATGGCTACACCTTC.

This clone was observed a handful of times. This rearrangement joins TRBV6-5 to TRBJ2-3; TRBD1 is a possible D gene (6 bases). CDR3 length: 13 amino acids. V lost 7 bases, J lost 2 bases, and 10 bases lay in between. The germline V gene encodes CDR1 MNHEY and CDR2 SVGAGI. CDR3 residues: CASKGQITDTQYF. In nucleotides, the CDR3 is TGTGCCAGCAAAGGACAGATCACAGATACGCAGTATTTT.

The chain uses TRBV30 and TRBJ2-7, with 8 bases identical to TRBD2. CDR3 length: 14 residues. CDR1 and CDR2 from the germline V gene are GTSNPN and SVGIG (reference sequence). V lost 7 bases, J lost 3 bases, and 11 bases stayed unmatched. This CDR3 is CASQGAGGSYEQYF. CDR3 nucleotides: TGTGCCTCGCAGGGTGCGGGGGGTAGCTACGAGCAGTACTTC.

This clone showed up many times. The chain is built from TRBV10-2 and TRBJ1-2; D call uncertain. V was cut by 6 bases and J by 8 bases, with 19 bases left in between. CDR3 length: 14 residues. Germline loops: CDR1 WSHSY, CDR2 SAAADI. As DNA, the CDR3 is TGCGCCAGCAGGGCCTTTTCGGGCCCGGGAGGCTACACCTTC. This sequence encodes CASRAFSGPGGYTF.

This chain links TRBV18 with TRBJ1-4; tentatively, D is TRBD1 (5 bases). CDR1 and CDR2 (germline): KGHSH, LQKENI. This CDR3 comprises 13 residues. The germline V and J ends were trimmed by 3 bases and 8 bases, with 10 bases remaining between them. The DNA for the CDR3 is TGTGCCAGCTCACCGAGGGACCTAGAAAAACTGTTTTTT. Protein sequence: CASSPRDLEKLFF.